The rows below give T cell receptor beta chains drawn from one sample of a study of shared clonotypes between healthy human individuals. Generated by immunoSEQ multiplex PCR, the TCRdb table keeps only in-frame clones and is missing some. The table has about 960,000 clones, over 60% seen once. Sequences were obtained from memory CD4+ T cells sorted from blood. The receptors here all came from a man between 18 and 35 years old in good health. The CDR3 runs from the conserved cysteine through the conserved F or W. A D gene is named only where the DNA matches it firmly. Clone size is shown for a subset of rows, as once, few, many or a class of expanded clone.

v_gene: TRBV5-4
abundance: -
d_gene: TRBD2
j_gene: TRBJ2-5
CDR3aa: CASSWRGALQETQYF
CDR3nt: TGTGCCAGCAGCTGGCGGGGGGCCCTTCAAGAGACCCAGTACTTC

v_gene: TRBV28
abundance: -
d_gene: -
j_gene: TRBJ1-2
CDR3aa: CASESARTANYGYTF
CDR3nt: TGTGCCAGCGAATCCGCCCGGACAGCTAACTATGGCTACACCTTC

v_gene: TRBV9
abundance: few
d_gene: TRBD1
j_gene: TRBJ1-6
CDR3aa: CASSGQTGVNSPLHF
CDR3nt: TGTGCCAGCAGCGGACAGACAGGGGTAAATTCACCCCTCCACTTT

v_gene: TRBV10-3
abundance: -
d_gene: TRBD1
j_gene: TRBJ1-1
CDR3aa: CAISRQGTMNTEAFF
CDR3nt: TGTGCCATCAGTAGACAGGGGACTATGAACACTGAAGCTTTCTTT

v_gene: TRBV5-6
abundance: -
d_gene: -
j_gene: TRBJ1-4
CDR3aa: CASSSRGINEKLFF
CDR3nt: TGTGCCAGCAGCAGCAGAGGGATTAATGAAAAACTGTTTTTT

v_gene: TRBV28
abundance: -
d_gene: -
j_gene: TRBJ1-2
CDR3aa: CASSSLHLYGYTF
CDR3nt: TGTGCCAGCAGTTCGTTACACCTTTATGGCTACACCTTC

v_gene: TRBV2
abundance: few
d_gene: TRBD1
j_gene: TRBJ1-5
CDR3aa: CASSVGTGGVGNQPQHF
CDR3nt: TGTGCCAGCAGTGTGGGGACAGGGGGCGTTGGCAATCAGCCCCAGCATTTT

v_gene: TRBV9
abundance: -
d_gene: -
j_gene: TRBJ2-7
CDR3aa: CASSFGRGDHEQYF
CDR3nt: TGTGCCAGCAGCTTCGGAAGGGGAGATCACGAGCAGTACTTC

v_gene: TRBV9
abundance: -
d_gene: -
j_gene: TRBJ2-1
CDR3aa: CASSETGAYNEQFF
CDR3nt: TGTGCCAGCAGCGAGACGGGAGCCTACAATGAGCAGTTCTTC

v_gene: TRBV7-9
abundance: -
d_gene: -
j_gene: TRBJ2-7
CDR3aa: CASSFEQGRPYF
CDR3nt: TGTGCCAGCAGCTTTGAACAGGGTCGCCCTTACTTC

v_gene: TRBV19
abundance: -
d_gene: -
j_gene: TRBJ2-6
CDR3aa: CASSPLAGANVLTF
CDR3nt: TGTGCCAGTAGTCCCCTTGCTGGGGCCAACGTCCTGACTTTC

v_gene: TRBV7-9
abundance: -
d_gene: -
j_gene: TRBJ1-2
CDR3aa: CASSLRDTPYGYTF
CDR3nt: TGTGCCAGCAGCTTACGGGACACCCCCTATGGCTACACCTTC

v_gene: TRBV28
abundance: -
d_gene: -
j_gene: TRBJ1-2
CDR3aa: CASSFGGDYGYTF
CDR3nt: TGTGCCAGCAGTTTTGGGGGCGACTATGGCTACACCTTC

v_gene: TRBV2
abundance: once
d_gene: -
j_gene: TRBJ2-3
CDR3aa: CASSEGRGNTDTQYF
CDR3nt: TGTGCCAGCAGTGAGGGACGAGGGAACACAGATACGCAGTATTTT